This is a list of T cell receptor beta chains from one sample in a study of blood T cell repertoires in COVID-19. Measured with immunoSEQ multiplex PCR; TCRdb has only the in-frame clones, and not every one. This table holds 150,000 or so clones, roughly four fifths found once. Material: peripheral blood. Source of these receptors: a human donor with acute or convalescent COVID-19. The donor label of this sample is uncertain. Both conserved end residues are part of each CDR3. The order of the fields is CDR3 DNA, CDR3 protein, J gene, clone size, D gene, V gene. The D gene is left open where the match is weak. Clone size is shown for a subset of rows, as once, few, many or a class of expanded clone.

cdr3_nt: TGTGCCAGCAGTTTCCGGGACAGGGCAGGCTACACCTTC; cdr3_aa: CASSFRDRAGYTF; j_call: TRBJ1-2; clone_size: NA; d_call: TRBD1; v_call: TRBV6-2/TRBV6-3
cdr3_nt: TGTGCCAGCACTCGGGGGGCCACAGATACGCAGTATTTT; cdr3_aa: CASTRGATDTQYF; j_call: TRBJ2-3; clone_size: NA; d_call: NA; v_call: TRBV14
cdr3_nt: TGCGCCAGCAGCCCTACGACACCTCCTCCCTACGAGCAGTACTTC; cdr3_aa: CASSPTTPPPYEQYF; j_call: TRBJ2-7; clone_size: NA; d_call: NA; v_call: TRBV5-1
cdr3_nt: TGTGCCAGTAGTATCCAGGACAGGGGCACAGATACGCAGTATTTT; cdr3_aa: CASSIQDRGTDTQYF; j_call: TRBJ2-3; clone_size: NA; d_call: TRBD1; v_call: TRBV19
cdr3_nt: TGCGCCAGCAGCTTACAGGGGCGGAACACTGAAGCTTTCTTT; cdr3_aa: CASSLQGRNTEAFF; j_call: TRBJ1-1; clone_size: NA; d_call: TRBD1; v_call: TRBV5-1
cdr3_nt: TGCGCCAGCAGCTTGGTTATCACAGGGCTGGCCGAGCAGTACTTC; cdr3_aa: CASSLVITGLAEQYF; j_call: TRBJ2-7; clone_size: NA; d_call: NA; v_call: TRBV5-1
cdr3_nt: TGTGCCAGTAGTTTCACAGAGAACACTGAAGCTTTCTTT; cdr3_aa: CASSFTENTEAFF; j_call: TRBJ1-1; clone_size: many; d_call: NA; v_call: TRBV19
cdr3_nt: TGTGCCAGTACCTCTATACGAAATCCGGGGGTACGGAACACCGGGGAGCTGTTTTTT; cdr3_aa: CASTSIRNPGVRNTGELFF; j_call: TRBJ2-2; clone_size: NA; d_call: NA; v_call: TRBV19
cdr3_nt: TGTGCCAGCACCCTACAGGGAGGGAACTATGGCTACACCTTC; cdr3_aa: CASTLQGGNYGYTF; j_call: TRBJ1-2; clone_size: NA; d_call: NA; v_call: TRBV2
cdr3_nt: TGTGCCAGCAGCCAACTTGCGATACGGGGGACCTATAATTCACCCCTCCACTTT; cdr3_aa: CASSQLAIRGTYNSPLHF; j_call: TRBJ1-6; clone_size: once; d_call: NA; v_call: TRBV3-1/TRBV3-2
cdr3_nt: TGTGCCATCAGTGAGTCCCTTAGCGGGGCACAAGAGACCCAGTACTTC; cdr3_aa: CAISESLSGAQETQYF; j_call: TRBJ2-5; clone_size: NA; d_call: TRBD2; v_call: TRBV10-3
cdr3_nt: TGTGCCAGCAGGCGATTCGGGGTGGCAGATACGCAGTATTTT; cdr3_aa: CASRRFGVADTQYF; j_call: TRBJ2-3; clone_size: NA; d_call: NA; v_call: TRBV27
cdr3_nt: TGTGCCAGCAGTGTTTCAGTGGATCAGCCCCAGCATTTT; cdr3_aa: CASSVSVDQPQHF; j_call: TRBJ1-5; clone_size: NA; d_call: NA; v_call: TRBV6-4
cdr3_nt: TGTGCCAGAGGAGGCGGGGGTGTTCACGAGACCCAGTACTTC; cdr3_aa: CARGGGGVHETQYF; j_call: TRBJ2-5; clone_size: NA; d_call: TRBD2; v_call: TRBV30
cdr3_nt: TGTGCCAGCAGCATTGGAGGGGGGACAGGGGGGATCCAGCCCCAGCATTTT; cdr3_aa: CASSIGGGTGGIQPQHF; j_call: TRBJ1-5; clone_size: NA; d_call: TRBD1; v_call: TRBV5-4
cdr3_nt: TGTGCCAGCAGTTACATCAGGGGCAGGGATCAGCCCCAGCATTTT; cdr3_aa: CASSYIRGRDQPQHF; j_call: TRBJ1-5; clone_size: NA; d_call: NA; v_call: TRBV6-6